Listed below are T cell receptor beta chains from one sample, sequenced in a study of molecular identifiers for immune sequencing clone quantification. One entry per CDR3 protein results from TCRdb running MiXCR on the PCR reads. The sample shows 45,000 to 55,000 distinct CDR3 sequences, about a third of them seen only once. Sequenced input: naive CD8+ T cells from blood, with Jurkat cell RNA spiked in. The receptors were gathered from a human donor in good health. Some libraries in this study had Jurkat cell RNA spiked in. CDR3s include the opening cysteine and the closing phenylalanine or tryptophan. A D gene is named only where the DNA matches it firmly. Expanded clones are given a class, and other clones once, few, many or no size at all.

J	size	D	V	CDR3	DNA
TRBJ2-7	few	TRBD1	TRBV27	CASSTGQGGWNEQYF	TGTGCCAGCAGTACGGGACAGGGAGGTTGGAACGAGCAGTACTTC
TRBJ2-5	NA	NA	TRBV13	CASSAYQETQHF	TGTGCCAGCAGCGCCTATCAAGAGACCCAGCACTTC
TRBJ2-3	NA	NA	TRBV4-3	CASRSTFSTDTQYF	TGCGCCAGTCGTTCAACTTTCAGCACAGATACGCAGTATTTT
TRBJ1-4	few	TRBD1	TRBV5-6	CASSFPTGGKLFF	TGTGCCAGCAGCTTCCCGACAGGGGGAAAACTGTTTTTT
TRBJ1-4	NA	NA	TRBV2	CASSRLDAEKLFF	TGTGCCAGCAGCCGCTTAGACGCAGAAAAACTGTTTTTT
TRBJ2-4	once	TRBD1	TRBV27	CASSSQGALDIQYF	TGTGCCAGCAGTTCACAGGGGGCGCTGGACATTCAGTACTTC
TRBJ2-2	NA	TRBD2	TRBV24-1	CATSDPSGSRTGELFF	TGTGCCACCAGTGACCCTAGCGGGAGTCGCACCGGGGAGCTGTTTTTT
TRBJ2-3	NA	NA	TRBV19	CATRAREADTQYF	TGTGCCACCAGGGCCAGGGAAGCAGATACGCAGTATTTT
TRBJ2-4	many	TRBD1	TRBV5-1	CASSLPWITGTGEVWAKNIQYF	TGCGCCAGCAGCTTACCCTGGATTACCGGGACAGGGGAGGTTTGGGCCAAAAACATTCAGTACTTC
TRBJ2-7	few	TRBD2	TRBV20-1	CSARALAGPSYEQYF	TGCAGTGCTAGAGCGCTAGCGGGGCCCTCCTACGAGCAGTACTTC
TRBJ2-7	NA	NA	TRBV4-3	CASSQDRTYEQYF	TGCGCCAGCAGCCAAGACCGGACCTACGAGCAGTACTTC
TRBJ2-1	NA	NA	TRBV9	CASSVELYNEQFF	TGTGCCAGCAGCGTAGAACTTTACAATGAGCAGTTCTTC
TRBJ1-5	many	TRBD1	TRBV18	CASSPGTGIQHF	TGTGCCAGCTCACCAGGGACAGGGATCCAGCATTTT
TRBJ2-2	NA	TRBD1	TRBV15	CATSTTLDRALAGEQFF	TGTGCCACCAGCACGACCCTCGACAGGGCGCTGGCCGGGGAGCAGTTTTTT
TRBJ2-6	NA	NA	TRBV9	CASSVPGANVLPF	TGTGCCAGCAGCGTCCCTGGGGCCAACGTCCTGCCTTTC
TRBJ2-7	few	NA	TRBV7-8	CASSTWGFYEQYF	TGTGCCAGCAGCACTTGGGGGTTCTACGAGCAGTACTTC
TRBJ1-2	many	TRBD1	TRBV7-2	CASTQGLSYGYTF	TGTGCCAGCACACAGGGGCTTAGCTATGGCTACACCTTC
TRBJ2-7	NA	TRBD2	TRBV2	CASHQTSGVGEQYF	TGTGCCAGCCATCAGACTAGCGGGGTCGGCGAGCAGTACTTC
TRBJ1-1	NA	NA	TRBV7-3	CASSPLGGMNTEAFF	TGTGCCAGCAGCCCTCTAGGGGGGATGAACACTGAAGCTTTCTTT
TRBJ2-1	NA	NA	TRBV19	CASSIYNEQFF	TGTGCCAGTAGTATCTACAATGAGCAGTTCTTC
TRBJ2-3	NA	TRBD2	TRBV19	CASSIDGLAGDTQYF	TGTGCCAGTAGTATTGATGGACTAGCCGGAGATACGCAGTATTTT
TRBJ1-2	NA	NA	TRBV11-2	CASSLEPRQANYGYTF	TGTGCCAGCAGCTTAGAACCGAGACAGGCTAACTATGGCTACACCTTC
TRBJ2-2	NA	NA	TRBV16	CASSQHPGLMIPFNTGELFF	TGTGCCAGCAGCCAGCACCCCGGCCTAATGATTCCCTTCAACACCGGGGAGCTGTTTTTT
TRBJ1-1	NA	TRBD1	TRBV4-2	CTSSPGTGGVMNTEAFF	TGTACCAGCAGTCCAGGGACAGGGGGCGTCATGAACACTGAAGCTTTCTTT
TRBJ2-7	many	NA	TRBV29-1	CSVEDPRQGGYEQYF	TGCAGCGTTGAAGATCCTCGGCAGGGTGGCTACGAGCAGTACTTC
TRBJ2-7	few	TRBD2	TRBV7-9	CAGPETGGSYEQYF	TGTGCCGGGCCCGAGACGGGAGGCTCCTACGAGCAGTACTTC
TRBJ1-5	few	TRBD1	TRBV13	CASSLRGTEQPQHF	TGTGCCAGCAGCTTAAGGGGGACAGAACAGCCCCAGCATTTT
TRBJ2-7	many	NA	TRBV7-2	CASSLVVGGGYEQYF	TGTGCCAGCAGCTTAGTCGTGGGAGGGGGGTACGAGCAGTACTTC
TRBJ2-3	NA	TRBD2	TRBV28	CASCKKGLAGVTDTLYF	TGTGCCAGCTGTAAAAAGGGACTAGCGGGAGTAACAGATACGCTGTATTTT
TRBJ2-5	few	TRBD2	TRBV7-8	CASSLGASGRQETQYF	TGTGCCAGCAGCTTAGGGGCTAGCGGTCGCCAAGAGACCCAGTACTTC
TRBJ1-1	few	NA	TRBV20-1	CSAREELGTEAFF	TGCAGTGCTAGAGAAGAGTTGGGTACTGAAGCTTTCTTT
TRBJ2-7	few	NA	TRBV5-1	CASSLSGAYEQYF	TGCGCCAGCAGCTTGTCAGGGGCCTACGAGCAGTACTTC
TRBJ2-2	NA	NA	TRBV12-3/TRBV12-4	CASSFGGRAGELFF	TGTGCCAGCAGTTTCGGGGGAAGGGCCGGGGAGCTGTTTTTT
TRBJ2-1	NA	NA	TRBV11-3	CASSLGNNEQFF	TGTGCCAGCAGCTTAGGCAACAATGAGCAGTTCTTC
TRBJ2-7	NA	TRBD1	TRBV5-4	CASSNRDRGYEQYF	TGTGCCAGCAGCAACCGGGACAGGGGCTACGAGCAGTACTTC
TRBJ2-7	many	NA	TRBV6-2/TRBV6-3	CASSVISYEQYF	TGTGCCAGCAGTGTGATCTCCTACGAGCAGTACTTC
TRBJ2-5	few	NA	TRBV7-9	CASSPATNRETQYF	TGTGCCAGCAGCCCAGCGACCAACCGAGAGACCCAGTACTTC
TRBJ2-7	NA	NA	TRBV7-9	CATTRGSEQYF	TGTGCCACCACACGGGGCTCCGAGCAGTACTTC
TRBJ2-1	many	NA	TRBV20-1	CSARDLTLSYRGVQFF	TGCAGTGCTAGAGATCTCACTCTCAGTTACAGAGGGGTGCAGTTCTTC